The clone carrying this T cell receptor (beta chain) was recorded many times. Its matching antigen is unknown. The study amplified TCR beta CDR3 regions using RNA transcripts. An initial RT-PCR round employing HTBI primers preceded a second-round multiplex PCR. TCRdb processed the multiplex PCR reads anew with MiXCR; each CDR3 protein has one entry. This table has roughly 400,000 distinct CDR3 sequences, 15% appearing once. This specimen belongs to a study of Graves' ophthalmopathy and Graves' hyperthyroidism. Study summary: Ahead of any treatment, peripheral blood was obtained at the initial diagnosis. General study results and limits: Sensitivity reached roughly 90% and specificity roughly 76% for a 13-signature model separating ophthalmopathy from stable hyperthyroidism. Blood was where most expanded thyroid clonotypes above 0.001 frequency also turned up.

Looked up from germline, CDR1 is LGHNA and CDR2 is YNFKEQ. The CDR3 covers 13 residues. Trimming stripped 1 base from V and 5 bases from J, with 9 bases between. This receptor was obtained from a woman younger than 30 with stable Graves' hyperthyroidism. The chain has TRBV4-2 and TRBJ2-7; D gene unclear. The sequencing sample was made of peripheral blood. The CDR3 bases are TGTGCCAGCAGCCAAGTATCAGTGAACGAGCAGTACTTC. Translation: CASSQVSVNEQYF.